This T cell receptor beta chain originates from a study of blood T cell repertoires in COVID-19. Study as a whole: T cells, B-cell-depleted T cells, or PBMCs provided the cDNA or gDNA that served as material.

V trimming: 4 bases; J trimming: 5 bases; junction bases outside the gene matches: 8. Germline CDR1 reads LGHDT; CDR2 reads YNNKEL (reference sequence). This CDR3 spans 16 amino acids. As processed by the authors: Researchers report that nucleated cell counts were estimated from reference gene primer amplification. Method: immunoSEQ multiplex PCR; TCRdb's copy keeps in-frame clones and lacks some. That table gives V, J and clone size, and the DNA gave D and trimming. The sample has some 130,000 clones; about four fifths are singletons. This clone was counted only a few times. This sample also contains other DNA sequences that code for the same CDR3.

The sample comprised peripheral blood. The receptor was derived from a woman aged 50 to 65 with acute or convalescent COVID-19. The genes are TRBV3-1 (or the pseudogene TRBV3-2) and TRBJ2-2; 9 nucleotides match TRBD1. The CDR3 loop is CASSLRGTGRTGELFF. CDR3 DNA: TGTGCCAGCAGCCTGAGAGGGACAGGGAGGACCGGGGAGCTGTTTTTT.